This TCR beta chain was captured in a study of naive and memory T cell subsets. Overall study findings and caveats: Diversity fell and Gini index rose from naive through CM, EM, EMRA. Naive and memory repertoire findings lacked a ground truth for validation.

This clonotype was detected a few times. What it binds is unknown. CMV status came from CD4+ IFNgamma after overnight CMV lysate stimulation. Cells stained for CD3, CD4, CD8, CD45RA and CD27 were sorted into four subsets. Two oligonucleotides, mixed equimolar, formed the beta constant-region primer covering TRBC1 and TRBC2. Using its own MiXCR run on the UMI-ligation and nested PCR reads, TCRdb lists one record per CDR3 protein. This sample has 120,000 to 150,000 distinct CDR3 sequences, with about 18% found just once. The CDR3 spans 16 residues. Germline CDR1 is MNHEY and CDR2 is SVGAGI. The V and J ends lost 4 bases and 2 bases respectively, with 15 bases between them.

This rearrangement joins TRBV6-5 to TRBJ2-1; possibly TRBD2 for D (6 bases). The specimen was naive CD4+ T cells from blood. The sequence was obtained from a human donor in good health. CDR3 sequence: CASSSTPGVAYNEQFF. CDR3 DNA: TGTGCCAGCAGTTCCACCCCGGGAGTGGCCTACAATGAGCAGTTCTTC.